The clone carrying this TCR beta chain has only a few counts. V dropped 5 bases and J dropped 6 bases, with 9 bases sitting between them. Germline-derived CDR1 and CDR2 are KGHDR and SFDVKD. The CDR3 extends over 13 amino acids. This entry is derived from a study of blood T cell repertoires in COVID-19. Study summary: T cells, B-cell-depleted T cells, or PBMCs supplied cDNA or gDNA.

Per the study methods: Nucleated cell counts were estimated from reference gene primer amplification. TCRdb's copy holds only in-frame clones and misses some; the assay was immunoSEQ multiplex PCR. The D gene and trimming were derived from the DNA, and the V and J assignments and clone size from that table. The sample has approximately 170,000 clones, roughly four fifths seen once. Input material: peripheral blood. The clonotype comes from a woman in her 70s with COVID-19, enrolled during active disease. This chain links TRBV24-1 with TRBJ2-2, with D tentatively TRBD1 (5 bases). CDR3 nucleotide sequence: TGTGCCACCAGTGGGGGCTTTGCCGGGGAGCTGTTTTTT. It translates to CATSGGFAGELFF.